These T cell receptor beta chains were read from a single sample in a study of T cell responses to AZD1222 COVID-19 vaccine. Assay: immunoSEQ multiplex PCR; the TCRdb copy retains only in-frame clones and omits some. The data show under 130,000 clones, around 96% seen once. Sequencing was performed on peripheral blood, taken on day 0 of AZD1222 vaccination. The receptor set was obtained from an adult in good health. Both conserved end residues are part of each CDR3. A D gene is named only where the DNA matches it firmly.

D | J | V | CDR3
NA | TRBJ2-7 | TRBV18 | CASSYLAGRLNEQYF
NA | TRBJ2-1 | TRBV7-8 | CASSLRDGVYNEQFF
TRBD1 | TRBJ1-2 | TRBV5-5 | CASSPGGQNYGYTF
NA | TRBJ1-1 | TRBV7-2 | CASSLEGDMNTEAFF
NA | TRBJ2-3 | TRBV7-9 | CASSPWSTAETNTDTQYF
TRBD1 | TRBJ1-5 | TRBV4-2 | CASSQANRGEQPQHF
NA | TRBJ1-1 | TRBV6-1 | CASSEQSNTEAFF
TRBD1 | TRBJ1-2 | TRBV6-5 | CASSYSRTGGDGYTF
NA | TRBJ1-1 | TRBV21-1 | CASSKRALKAEMNTEAFF
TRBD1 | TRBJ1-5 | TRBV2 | CASSVQGQGNQPQHF
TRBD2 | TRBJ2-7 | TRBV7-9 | CASSLVGEGRSYEQYF
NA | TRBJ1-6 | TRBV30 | CAWSVFRRGGSYNSPLHF
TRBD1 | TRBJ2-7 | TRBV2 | CASRADRTVYEQYF
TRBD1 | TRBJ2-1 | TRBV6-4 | CASSFQSGTGTNEQFF
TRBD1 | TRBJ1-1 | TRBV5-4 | CASSSTGQGPAFF
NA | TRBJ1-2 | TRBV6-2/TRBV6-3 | CASSYSFGNNYGYTF
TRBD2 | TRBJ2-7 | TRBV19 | CASSGRQGYHEQYF
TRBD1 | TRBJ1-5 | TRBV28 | CASRTGEVQPQHF
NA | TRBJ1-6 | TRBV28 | CASSLAGDGTSPLHF
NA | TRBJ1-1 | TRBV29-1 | CSVYRGGGTEAFF
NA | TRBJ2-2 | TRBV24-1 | CATTLDSPPPNTGELFF
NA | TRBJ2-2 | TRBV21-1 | CASSKYRGLAGGRSVGELFF
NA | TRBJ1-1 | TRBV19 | CASSLHMNTEAFF
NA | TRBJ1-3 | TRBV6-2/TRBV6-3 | CASSPVTSGNTIYF
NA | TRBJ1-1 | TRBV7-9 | CASSLYRNTEAFF
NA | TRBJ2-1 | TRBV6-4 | CASSARSYNEQFF
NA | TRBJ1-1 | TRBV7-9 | CASSSVTQNTEAFF
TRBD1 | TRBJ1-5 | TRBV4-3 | CASSQDGTGYQPQHF
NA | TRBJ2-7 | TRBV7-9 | CASSMATLYEQYF
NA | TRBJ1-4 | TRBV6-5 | CASRQGQGEEKLFF
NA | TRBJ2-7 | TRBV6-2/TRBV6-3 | CASSTSYEQYF
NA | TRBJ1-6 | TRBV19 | CASSISPGQTGTYNSPLHF
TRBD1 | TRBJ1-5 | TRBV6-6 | CASSPGTARDQPQHF
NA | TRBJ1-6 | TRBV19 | CASSIYSGQNSPLHF
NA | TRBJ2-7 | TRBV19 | CASSGLSQGGSYEQYF
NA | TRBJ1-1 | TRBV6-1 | CASSENGGGTEAFF
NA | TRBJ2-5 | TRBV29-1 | CSAVAIETQYF
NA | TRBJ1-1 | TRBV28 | CASSPTRTANTEAFF
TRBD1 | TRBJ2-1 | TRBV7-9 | CASSSDRGFNEQFF
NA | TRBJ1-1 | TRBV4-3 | CASSPTGSLGTEAFF
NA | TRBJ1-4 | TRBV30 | CAWSVTGTTNEKLFF
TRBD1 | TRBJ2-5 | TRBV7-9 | CASSLDRVETQYF
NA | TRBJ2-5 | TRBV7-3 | CASSLKGPEGETQYF
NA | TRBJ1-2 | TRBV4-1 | CASSQDRLRTGTTRGYTF
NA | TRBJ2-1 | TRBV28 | CASSLPSTYNEQFF
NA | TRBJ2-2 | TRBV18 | CASSPRVDNTGELFF
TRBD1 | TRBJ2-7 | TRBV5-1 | CASRLLGTATYEQYF
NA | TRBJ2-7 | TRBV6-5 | CASSYGGTPDEQYF
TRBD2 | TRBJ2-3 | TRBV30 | CAWAVLAGGADTQYF